Following are 30 T cell receptor beta chains from one sample sequenced in a study of PD-1 blockade in mismatch repair-deficient tumors. Sequenced by immunoSEQ multiplex PCR; TCRdb stores in-frame clones only, minus some. The data show about 68,000 clones, with 60% to 80% seen just once and 4.5% to 7% held by the top ten. Sequenced material: peripheral blood, taken 2 weeks after starting pembrolizumab. Receptor source: an adult with mismatch repair-deficient cancer.

Only one count was recorded for this clone. V usage is TRBV9 and J usage is TRBJ2-7; D tentatively reads TRBD1 or TRBD2 (5 bases each). The CDR3 is 16 residues long. V lost 0 bases and J 6 bases, leaving 19 bases between the germline ends. Germline CDR1 reads SGDLS; CDR2 reads YYNGEE. CDR3 DNA: TGTGCCAGCAGCGTAGCCCCGGGACCACGCCTGTCCGAGCAGTACTTC. Its translation: CASSVAPGPRLSEQYF. Filled out from reference TRBV9 and TRBJ2-7, the complete variable domain reads DSGVTQTPKHLITATGQRVTLRCSPRSGDLSVYWYQQSLDQGLQFLIQYYNGEERAKGNILERFSAQQFPDLHSELNLSSLELGDSALYFCASSVAPGPRLSEQYFGPGTRLTVT.

The chain has TRBV9 and TRBJ2-2, with 12 bases matching TRBD1. Losses at the gene ends were 2 bases for V and 7 bases for J; bases not matched to a gene: 6. This CDR3 has 16 residues. Germline loops: CDR1 SGDLS, CDR2 YYNGEE. This CDR3 reads CASSVSGTGGIGELFF. In nucleotides, the CDR3 is TGTGCCAGCAGCGTGTCCGGGACAGGGGGCATCGGGGAGCTGTTTTTT.

The V and J genes are TRBV5-4 and TRBJ2-5; D uncertain. The CDR3 totals 13 residues. Looked up from germline, CDR1 is SGHNT and CDR2 is YYREEE (reference sequence). V lost 6 bases and J 3 bases, leaving 12 bases between the germline ends. CDR3 protein: CASTPPTEETQYF. The CDR3 nucleotides are TGTGCCAGCACCCCCCCCACGGAAGAGACCCAGTACTTC.

This clone was seen ten or more times. V and J are TRBV6-1 and TRBJ1-1; D possibly corresponds to TRBD1 (5 bases). The ends were cut back, 4 bases at V and 2 bases at J, with 8 bases in the middle. The CDR3 is made up of 13 amino acids. Per germline, CDR1 MNHNS and CDR2 SASEGT. CDR3 nucleotide sequence: TGTGCCAGCAGTGGACAGTTTAACACTGAAGCTTTCTTT. As protein: CASSGQFNTEAFF.

The genes are TRBV4-1 and TRBJ2-7; D ambiguous. V was trimmed by 1 base and J by 0 bases, leaving 13 bases between them. The CDR3 consists of 16 residues. Germline CDR1 and CDR2: MGHRA and YSYEKL. CDR3 sequence (DNA): TGCGCCAGCAGCCAAGCCATCCTAAGAGGCTCCTACGAGCAGTACTTC. It yields the protein CASSQAILRGSYEQYF.

The rearrangement joins TRBV5-1 to TRBJ2-1; D is possibly TRBD1 (5 bases). This CDR3 is built from 14 residues. Per the germline V gene, CDR1 is SGHRS and CDR2 is YFSETQ. Trimming left V 4 bases short and J 6 bases short, with 14 bases between. The CDR3 nucleotides read TGCGCCAGCAGCCTCAATACAGGCGGCAATGAGCAGTTCTTC. Translation: CASSLNTGGNEQFF.

The V gene is TRBV7-6, the J gene TRBJ2-5, with D unresolved. The V end lost 0 bases, the J end lost 1 base, and 0 bases lay between the germline ends. The CDR3 runs 12 residues. Germline V CDR1 and CDR2: SGHVS, FNYEAQ. The CDR3 DNA reads TGTGCCAGCAGCTTAGCCCAAGAGACCCAGTACTTC. This gives the protein CASSLAQETQYF.

The chain employs TRBV29-1 and TRBJ2-5; D is perhaps TRBD2 (7 bases). From germline, CDR1 is SQVTM and CDR2 ANQGSEA. The V and J ends lost 3 bases and 4 bases respectively, with 18 bases between them. The CDR3 has 15 amino acids. The CDR3 sequence: CSVDGRRGGGETQYF. The CDR3 DNA is TGCAGCGTTGATGGCAGGAGGGGGGGCGGAGAGACCCAGTACTTC.

The genes are TRBV19 and TRBJ2-7; a weak D match, TRBD2 (6 bases). This CDR3 has 13 amino acids. Trimming shortened V by 9 bases and J by 0 bases, and 12 bases separated the two germline ends. Germline CDR1 and CDR2: LNHDA and SQIVND (reference sequence). The CDR3 DNA follows: TGTGCCAGCGGAAGCGGGTACTCCTACGAGCAGTACTTC. This translates into CASGSGYSYEQYF. Drawing the rest from reference TRBV19 and TRBJ2-7, the complete variable domain is DGGITQSPKYLFRKEGQNVTLSCEQNLNHDAMYWYRQDPGQGLRLIYYSQIVNDFQKGDIAEGYSVSREKKESFPLTVTSAQKNPTAFYLCASGSGYSYEQYFGPGTRLTVT.

The chain combines TRBV4-3 with TRBJ2-5, with D maybe TRBD2 (5 bases). The CDR3 runs to 15 residues. Trimming cost V 1 base and J 4 bases, with 13 bases left between them. Germline assignment: CDR1 LGHNA and CDR2 YSLEER. The CDR3 sequence: CASSQVFGVLETQYF. In DNA form, the CDR3 reads TGCGCCAGCAGCCAAGTGTTCGGGGTTCTAGAGACCCAGTACTTC.

This chain links TRBV5-4 with TRBJ2-1, with 8 bases fitting TRBD2. CDR1 and CDR2 from the germline V gene are SGHNT and YYREEE (reference sequence). The ends lost 4 bases at V and 7 bases at J; junction bases unmatched: 13. CDR3 length: 16 amino acids. The CDR3 is CASSGRSGLGGNEQFF. CDR3 nucleotides: TGTGCCAGCAGCGGGAGGTCGGGACTAGGAGGAAATGAGCAGTTCTTC. Supplemented by reference TRBV5-4 and TRBJ2-1, the full variable domain reads ETGVTQSPTHLIKTRGQQVTLRCSSQSGHNTVSWYQQALGQGPQFIFQYYREEENGRGNFPPRFSGLQFPNYSSELNVNALELDDSALYLCASSGRSGLGGNEQFFGPGTRLTVL.

The rearrangement uses TRBV7-9 and TRBJ2-3; 7 bases map to TRBD1. This CDR3 is built from 15 residues. V shed 2 bases, J shed 0 bases, and the junction held 2 bases outside the gene matches. The germline CDR1 and CDR2 sequences are SEHNR and FQNEAQ (reference sequence). The CDR3 coding sequence is TGTGCCAGCAGCTTACGGGACAGTAGCACAGATACGCAGTATTTT. Residues: CASSLRDSSTDTQYF. The full variable domain, its missing parts supplied by reference TRBV7-9 and TRBJ2-3, is DTGVSQNPRHKITKRGQNVTFRCDPISEHNRLYWYRQTLGQGPEFLTYFQNEAQLEKSRLLSDRFSAERPKGSFSTLEIQRTEQGDSAMYLCASSLRDSSTDTQYFGPGTRLTVL.

This chain connects TRBV12-5 to TRBJ2-2; D is possibly TRBD1 or TRBD2 (5 bases each). This CDR3 region has 16 residues. Trimming took 3 bases from V and 3 from J, leaving 14 bases between them. Germline V gene sequence: CDR1 LGHNT, CDR2 FRNRAP. CDR3: CASGFWFVGDTGELFF. The CDR3, as DNA: TGTGCTAGTGGTTTCTGGTTCGTGGGGGACACCGGGGAGCTGTTTTTT.

This clone is medium-sized by share. This chain links TRBV11-2 with TRBJ1-2; no clear D. V lost 5 bases and J lost 5, with 15 bases in between. CDR3 length equals 14 residues. Germline lookup yields CDR1 SGHAT and CDR2 FQNNGV. The CDR3 loop is CASSESPAEYGYTF. CDR3 nucleotides: TGTGCCAGCAGCGAAAGCCCCGCGGAGTATGGCTACACCTTC.

This clone was found a few times. The V and J genes are TRBV6-5 and TRBJ2-3; 9 positions agree with TRBD2. The germline CDR1 and CDR2 sequences are MNHEY and SVGAGI. V gave up 6 bases and J gave up 3 bases; unmatched junction bases: 4. CDR3 length: 14 residues. The chain's CDR3 is CASRAGGRTDTQYF. In DNA, the CDR3 is TGTGCCAGCAGGGCGGGAGGGAGGACAGATACGCAGTATTTT.

This clone came up once. The gene calls are TRBV18 and TRBJ2-1; 10 nucleotides line up with TRBD1. V lost 5 bases and J lost 11; bases outside the gene matches: 12. In germline, CDR1 is KGHSH, CDR2 LQKENI. The CDR3 is 15 residues long. The CDR3 nucleotides are TGTGCCAGCTCAACCGGGACAGGGGTACAAACTCAGCAGTTCTTC. It specifies CASSTGTGVQTQQFF.

The rearrangement uses TRBV6-5 and TRBJ2-1; 8 positions agree with TRBD2. CDR1 and CDR2 from the germline V gene are MNHEY and SVGAGI. The V and J ends lost 5 bases and 3 bases, in that order; junction bases with no gene match: 3. The CDR3 covers 14 residues. As DNA, the CDR3 is TGTGCCAGCAGTGACGGGACTAGCTACAATGAGCAGTTCTTC. Its translation is CASSDGTSYNEQFF.

The chain recombines TRBV29-1 with TRBJ2-1; 9 bases align to TRBD2. The length of the CDR3 is 12 residues. Germline lookup yields CDR1 SQVTM and CDR2 ANQGSEA. The CDR3 region has the DNA TGCAGGGCGATTCTAGCGGGGAGTGAGCAGTTCTTC. It is translated as CRAILAGSEQFF.

V usage is TRBV27 and J usage is TRBJ1-1; the D is unclear. The CDR3 covers 14 residues. Per germline, CDR1 MNHEY and CDR2 SMNVEV (reference sequence). Trimming removed 3 bases at V and 1 base at J, with 9 bases between. CDR3 protein: CASSFGRSNTEAFF. CDR3 bases: TGTGCCAGCAGTTTTGGCAGGTCGAACACTGAAGCTTTCTTT.

The sample holds a few counts of this clone. This chain uses TRBV11-1 with TRBJ2-7, with D perhaps TRBD2 (6 bases). Germline V lookup: CDR1 SGHAT, CDR2 FQDESV (reference sequence). Trimming left V 1 base short and J 5 bases short, with 15 bases between. This CDR3 comprises 15 residues. CDR3 amino acids: CASSLVARGPNEQYF. CDR3 coding DNA: TGTGCCAGCAGCTTAGTCGCGCGGGGTCCGAACGAGCAGTACTTC.

The CDR3 spells CASTLDRTSGNTIYF. For the CDR3, the DNA is TGTGCCAGCACTTTAGACAGGACCTCTGGAAACACCATATATTTT. The rearrangement links TRBV6-1 to TRBJ1-3; possible D gene TRBD1, 6 bases. Germline loops: CDR1 MNHNS, CDR2 SASEGT. This CDR3 spans 15 amino acids. V lost 7 bases to trimming and J lost 0 bases, with 13 bases between them.

This clone was observed a few times. V is TRBV5-1 and J is TRBJ2-2; TRBD1 agrees at 8 bases. Germline V gene sequence: CDR1 SGHRS, CDR2 YFSETQ. This CDR3 is built from 16 residues. J gave up 7 bases and V 4 bases, and 12 bases lay outside the gene matches. CDR3 coding DNA: TGCGCCAGCAGCGGCGCAGGGGGCCCCGCCAGCGGGGAGCTGTTTTTT. It translates to CASSGAGGPASGELFF.

V and J are TRBV10-1 and TRBJ2-5, with D perhaps TRBD1 (6 bases). Trimming shortened V by 9 bases and J by 3 bases, and 8 bases separated the two germline ends. The CDR3 covers 11 residues. Germline assignment: CDR1 WNHNN and CDR2 SYGVQD (reference sequence). The CDR3 nucleotides are TGCGCCAGGCGACAGGAAGAGACCCAGTACTTC. The encoded protein is CARRQEETQYF.

The chain carries TRBV18 and TRBJ2-1; 10 bases align to TRBD2. With V trimmed by 2 bases and J by 7 bases, 8 bases remained unmatched. The CDR3 sequence is 16 residues long. CDR1 KGHSH and CDR2 LQKENI come from the germline V gene. In nucleotides, the CDR3 is TGTGCCAGCTCACCAAGAGTTCTAGCGGGAGAGAATGAGCAGTTCTTC. Its protein is CASSPRVLAGENEQFF. The whole variable domain, filled in from reference TRBV18 and TRBJ2-1, reads NAGVMQNPRHLVRRRGQEARLRCSPMKGHSHVYWYRQLPEEGLKFMVYLQKENIIDESGMPKERFSAEFPKEGPSILRIQQVVRGDSAAYFCASSPRVLAGENEQFFGPGTRLTVL.

The CDR3 DNA follows: TGTGCCAGCAGCTTATTCGGACTAGCGGGAGTAGGTGAGCGCGACGAGCAGTACTTC. It translates to CASSLFGLAGVGERDEQYF. The J gene is TRBJ2-7, the V gene TRBV11-1; 13 positions agree with TRBD2. The germline V gene has CDR1 SGHAT and CDR2 FQDESV (reference sequence). J gave up 5 bases and V 2 bases, and 15 bases lay outside the gene matches. The CDR3 has 19 residues. The whole variable domain, remainder taken from reference TRBV11-1 and TRBJ2-7, is EAEVAQSPRYKITEKSQAVAFWCDPISGHATLYWYRQILGQGPELLVQFQDESVVDDSQLPKDRFSAERLKGVDSTLKIQPAELGDSAMYLCASSLFGLAGVGERDEQYFGPGTRLTVT.

The V and J genes are TRBV5-8 and TRBJ2-3; 7 bases agree with TRBD1. Germline V gives CDR1 SGHTS, CDR2 YDEGEE. V lost 3 bases, J lost 0 bases, and 10 bases stayed unmatched. This CDR3 comprises 17 residues. The CDR3 DNA sequence: TGTGCCAGCAGCTCCCAGGGACAGCTTACTAGCACAGATACGCAGTATTTT. Amino acid sequence: CASSSQGQLTSTDTQYF.

J is TRBJ1-3 and V is TRBV28; 10 bases agree with TRBD1. V was clipped by 9 bases and J by 4 bases; unmatched bases: 12. Germline lookup yields CDR1 MDHEN and CDR2 SYDVKM. The CDR3 length is 16 residues. The CDR3 protein is CASFGTGVFAGNTIYF. CDR3 nucleotide sequence: TGTGCCAGTTTCGGGACAGGGGTCTTCGCAGGAAACACCATATATTTT.

This chain connects TRBV11-3 to TRBJ2-1; TRBD2 aligns across 7 bases. V dropped 3 bases and J dropped 9; count of bases not matched to a gene: 8. Germline lookup yields CDR1 SGHNT and CDR2 YENEEA. This CDR3 spans 14 amino acids. The CDR3 spells CASSFEAGAGEQFF. CDR3 nucleotides: TGTGCCAGCAGCTTCGAGGCGGGAGCTGGTGAGCAGTTCTTC.

The chain couples TRBV5-1 to TRBJ2-1; 8 nucleotides match TRBD2. The CDR3 length is 17 residues. Germline CDR1 reads SGHRS; CDR2 reads YFSETQ. The V and J ends lost 2 bases and 5 bases, in that order; junction bases with no gene match: 12. CDR3 sequence (DNA): TGCGCCAGCAGCTTCGAACCGAGCGGGAGCGGGAACAATGAGCAGTTCTTC. It encodes CASSFEPSGSGNNEQFF.

V gene TRBV19 combines with J gene TRBJ2-6; tentative D call: TRBD1 (5 bases). The CDR3 extends over 13 amino acids. In germline, CDR1 is LNHDA, CDR2 SQIVND (reference sequence). Trimming left V 6 bases short and J 12 bases short, with 15 bases between. The DNA of the CDR3 is TGTGCCAGTAGCGCGCAGGGAATCGGCGTCCTGACTTTC. It specifies CASSAQGIGVLTF. Variable domain in full (rest from reference TRBV19 and TRBJ2-6): DGGITQSPKYLFRKEGQNVTLSCEQNLNHDAMYWYRQDPGQGLRLIYYSQIVNDFQKGDIAEGYSVSREKKESFPLTVTSAQKNPTAFYLCASSAQGIGVLTFGAGSRLTVL.